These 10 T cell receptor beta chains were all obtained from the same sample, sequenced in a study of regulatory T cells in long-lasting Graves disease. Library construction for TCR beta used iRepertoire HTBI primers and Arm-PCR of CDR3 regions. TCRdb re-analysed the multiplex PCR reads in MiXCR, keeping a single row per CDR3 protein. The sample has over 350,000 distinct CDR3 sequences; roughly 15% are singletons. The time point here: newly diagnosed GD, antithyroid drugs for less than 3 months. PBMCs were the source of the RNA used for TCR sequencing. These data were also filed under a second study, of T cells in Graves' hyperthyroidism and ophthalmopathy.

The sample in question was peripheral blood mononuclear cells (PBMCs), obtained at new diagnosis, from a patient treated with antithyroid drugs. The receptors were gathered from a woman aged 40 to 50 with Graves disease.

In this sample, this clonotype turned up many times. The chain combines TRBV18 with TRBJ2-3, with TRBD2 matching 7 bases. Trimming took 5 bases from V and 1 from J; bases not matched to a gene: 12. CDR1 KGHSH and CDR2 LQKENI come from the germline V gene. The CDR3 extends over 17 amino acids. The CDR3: CASSSNGLERGTDTQYF. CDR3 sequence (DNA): TGTGCCAGCTCATCTAACGGACTAGAGCGCGGCACAGATACGCAGTATTTT.

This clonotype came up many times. The CDR3 DNA follows: TGCGCCAGCAGCCCTATACAGGGGGCAGGGACCTACGAGCAGTACTTC. Translating it yields CASSPIQGAGTYEQYF. This chain uses TRBV5-1 with TRBJ2-7, with 9 nucleotides matching TRBD1. This CDR3 has 16 amino acids. J gave up 2 bases and V 4 bases, and 10 bases lay outside the gene matches. Germline values: CDR1 SGHRS, CDR2 YFSETQ.

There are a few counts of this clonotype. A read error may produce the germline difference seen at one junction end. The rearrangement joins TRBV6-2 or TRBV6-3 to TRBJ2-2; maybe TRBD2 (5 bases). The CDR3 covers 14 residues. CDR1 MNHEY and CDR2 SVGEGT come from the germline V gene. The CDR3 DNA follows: TGTGCCAGCTCCTTGACATTTTACACCGGGGAGCCGTTTTTT. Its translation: CASSLTFYTGEPFF.

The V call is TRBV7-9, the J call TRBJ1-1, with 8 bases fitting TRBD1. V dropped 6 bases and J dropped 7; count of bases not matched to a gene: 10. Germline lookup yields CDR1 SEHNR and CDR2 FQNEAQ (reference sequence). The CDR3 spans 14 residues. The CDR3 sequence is CASSRGQGAREAFF. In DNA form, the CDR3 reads TGTGCCAGCAGTCGCGGACAGGGTGCCCGTGAAGCTTTCTTT.

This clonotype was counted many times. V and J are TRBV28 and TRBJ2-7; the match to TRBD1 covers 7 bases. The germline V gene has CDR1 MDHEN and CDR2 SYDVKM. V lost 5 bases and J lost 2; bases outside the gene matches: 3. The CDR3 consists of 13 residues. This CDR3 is CASSGRGPYEQYF. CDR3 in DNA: TGTGCCAGCAGTGGTAGGGGGCCCTACGAGCAGTACTTC.

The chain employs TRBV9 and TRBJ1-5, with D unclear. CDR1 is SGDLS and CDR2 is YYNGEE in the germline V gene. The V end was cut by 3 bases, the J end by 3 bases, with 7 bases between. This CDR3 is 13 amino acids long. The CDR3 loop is CASSAEPNQPQHF. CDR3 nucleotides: TGTGCCAGCAGCGCCGAACCCAATCAGCCCCAGCATTTT.

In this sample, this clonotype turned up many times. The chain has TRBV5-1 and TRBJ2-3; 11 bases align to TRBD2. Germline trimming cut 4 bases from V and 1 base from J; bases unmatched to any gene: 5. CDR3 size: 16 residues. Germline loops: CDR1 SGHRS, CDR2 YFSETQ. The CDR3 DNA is TGCGCCAGCAGCCTCACTAGCGGGAGTCGCACAGATACGCAGTATTTT. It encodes CASSLTSGSRTDTQYF.

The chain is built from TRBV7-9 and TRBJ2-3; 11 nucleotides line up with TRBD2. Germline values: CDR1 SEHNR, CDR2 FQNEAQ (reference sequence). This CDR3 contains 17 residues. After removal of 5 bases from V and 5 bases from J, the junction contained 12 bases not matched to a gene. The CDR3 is CASSPGDGGTSGDTQYF. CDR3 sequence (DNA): TGTGCCAGCAGCCCAGGGGATGGGGGGACTAGCGGAGATACGCAGTATTTT.

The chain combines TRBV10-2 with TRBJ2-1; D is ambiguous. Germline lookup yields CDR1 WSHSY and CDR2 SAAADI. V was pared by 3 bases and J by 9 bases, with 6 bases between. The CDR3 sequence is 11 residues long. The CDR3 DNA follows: TGCGCCAGCAGTGACCTACCTGAGCAGTTCTTC. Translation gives CASSDLPEQFF.

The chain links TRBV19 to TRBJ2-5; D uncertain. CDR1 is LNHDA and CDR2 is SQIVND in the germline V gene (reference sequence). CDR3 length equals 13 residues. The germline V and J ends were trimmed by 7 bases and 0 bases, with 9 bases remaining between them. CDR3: CASMGNNQETQYF. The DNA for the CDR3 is TGTGCCAGTATGGGGAACAACCAAGAGACCCAGTACTTC.